This entry is about one TCR beta chain. Its antigen is still unknown. Whole-blood RNA isolation (total RNA) proceeded without T cell sorting. The data were obtained in a study of monozygotic twins with inflammatory bowel disease. Study-level points and caveats: IBD-affected twins scored below their healthy co-twins in TCRbeta diversity (inverse Simpson). A lone strong IBD-associated signal or clonotype found no support. What may have added variability to patient repertoires is that immunosuppressive treatments differed.

TCRdb processed the 5' RACE reads again and assigns one entry to each CDR3 protein, with no DNA. This listing includes around 380,000 distinct CDR3 sequences. The TCR was taken from a human donor with ulcerative colitis or Crohn's disease, or a healthy co-twin of an affected twin (not recorded which). The sequencing input was blood.

CDR3 sequence reads: CSARAERTNQETQYF. V gene TRBV20-1 combines with J gene TRBJ2-5; the D call of TRBD1 rests on TCRdb alone, since no DNA is present to check it. The CDR3 runs to 15 residues. Germline CDR1 is DFQATT and CDR2 is SNEGSKA (reference sequence).